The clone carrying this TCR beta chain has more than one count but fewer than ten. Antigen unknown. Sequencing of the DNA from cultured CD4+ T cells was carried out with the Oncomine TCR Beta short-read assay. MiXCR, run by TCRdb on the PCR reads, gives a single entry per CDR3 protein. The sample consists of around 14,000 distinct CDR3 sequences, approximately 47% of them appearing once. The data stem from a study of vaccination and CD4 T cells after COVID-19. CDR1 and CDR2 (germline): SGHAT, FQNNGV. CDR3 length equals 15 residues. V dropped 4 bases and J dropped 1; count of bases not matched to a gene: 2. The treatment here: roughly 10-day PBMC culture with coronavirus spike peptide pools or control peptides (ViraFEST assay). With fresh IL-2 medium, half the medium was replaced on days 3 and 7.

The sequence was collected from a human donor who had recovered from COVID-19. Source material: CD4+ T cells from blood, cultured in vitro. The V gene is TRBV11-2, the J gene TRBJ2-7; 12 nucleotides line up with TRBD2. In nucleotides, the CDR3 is TGTGCCAGCAGCTCCGGACTAGCGGGGTCCTACGAGCAGTACTTC. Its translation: CASSSGLAGSYEQYF.